Below, one T cell receptor (beta chain) is given with its context. V gave up 3 bases and J gave up 3 bases, with 7 bases separating them. The CDR3 loop spans 12 amino acids. CDR1 and CDR2 (germline): SQVTM, ANQGSEA. The data stem from a study of control samples from healthy donors and cancer patients. TCRdb's copy holds only in-frame clones and misses some; the assay was immunoSEQ multiplex PCR. The sample has about 160,000 clones, around 96% seen once; the top ten hold approximately 1%. The source of this sequence is a woman aged 30 to 39 in good health. The chain combines TRBV29-1 with TRBJ2-3; D uncertain. Sequenced sample: blood. As DNA, the CDR3 is TGCAGCGTTGATGTGGGAACAGATACGCAGTATTTT. Translation gives CSVDVGTDTQYF.